These T cell receptor beta chains were read from a single sample in a study of cytotoxic CD8 clonotypes in ibrutinib-treated CLL. The repertoire was sequenced with immunoSEQ multiplex PCR; TCRdb's copy has only in-frame clones and lacks some. This table has under 35,000 clones, 69% appearing once. This specimen was PBMCs, taken after 24 months of ibrutinib treatment. The receptors shown here come from a human donor with chronic lymphocytic leukemia. CDR3s include the opening cysteine and the closing phenylalanine or tryptophan. D genes are given only for firm matches. Rows may omit the clone size; those that give it use once, few, many or a size class.

V	J	D	size	CDR3	DNA
TRBV19	TRBJ2-1	TRBD1	.	CASSIGTEFNEQFF	TGTGCCAGTAGTATTGGGACAGAGTTTAATGAGCAGTTCTTC
TRBV11-2	TRBJ2-7	.	.	CASSSGDYYEQYF	TGTGCCAGCAGCTCCGGTGATTACTACGAGCAGTACTTC
TRBV14	TRBJ2-2	.	.	CASSQHRLNTGELFF	TGTGCCAGCAGCCAACACAGGCTTAACACCGGGGAGCTGTTTTTT
TRBV6-5	TRBJ2-1	TRBD1	.	CASRDRDRHNEQFF	TGTGCCAGCAGAGACCGGGACAGACACAATGAGCAGTTCTTC
TRBV14	TRBJ2-5	.	.	CASSQDPQQLGSSVYETQYF	TGTGCCAGCAGCCAAGATCCCCAGCAGCTCGGCTCCTCGGTCTACGAGACCCAGTACTTC
TRBV5-1	TRBJ2-6	.	.	CASRPQVSGANVLTF	TGCGCCAGCAGGCCACAGGTCTCTGGGGCCAACGTCCTGACTTTC
TRBV11-2	TRBJ2-1	.	.	CASSLSQGEGLF	TGTGCCAGCAGCTTAAGTCAAGGGGAAGGACTCTTC
TRBV7-9	TRBJ2-5	.	few	CASSLAEETQYF	TGTGCCAGCAGCTTAGCCGAAGAGACCCAGTACTTC
TRBV4-2	TRBJ2-2	.	.	CASSHTGPGFGELFF	TGTGCCAGCAGCCATACGGGCCCCGGGTTCGGGGAGCTGTTTTTT
TRBV30	TRBJ2-7	.	few	CAWDLGDEQYF	TGTGCCTGGGACTTGGGGGACGAGCAGTACTTC
TRBV6-5	TRBJ1-5	TRBD1	once	CASTYDRGQPQHF	TGTGCCAGCACCTACGACAGGGGACAGCCCCAGCATTTT
TRBV7-2	TRBJ2-2	TRBD2	.	CASSLPGGGSWNTGELFF	TGTGCCAGCAGCTTACCCGGGGGGGGGTCCTGGAACACCGGGGAGCTGTTTTTT
TRBV28	TRBJ1-3	TRBD1	.	CASSSMTGVSGNTIYF	TGTGCCAGCAGTTCAATGACAGGGGTCTCTGGAAACACCATATATTTT
TRBV7-9	TRBJ2-3	.	.	CASGRELGTDTQYF	TGTGCCAGCGGAAGGGAGCTGGGCACAGATACGCAGTATTTT
TRBV27	TRBJ2-5	TRBD2	.	CASSLTGGMGETQYF	TGTGCCAGCAGTTTAACGGGGGGTATGGGGGAGACCCAGTACTTC
TRBV27	TRBJ2-7	.	few	CASSTPYEQYF	TGTGCCAGCAGTACCCCCTACGAGCAGTACTTC
TRBV6-1	TRBJ2-3	TRBD2	.	CASSELAGADTQYF	TGTGCCAGCAGTGAACTAGCGGGGGCAGATACGCAGTATTTT
TRBV2	TRBJ1-2	.	.	CASTGTTTGYTF	TGTGCCAGCACTGGGACGACAACTGGCTACACCTTC
TRBV27	TRBJ2-2	.	once	CASSRGSVPGELFF	TGTGCCAGCAGCAGGGGCTCGGTTCCCGGGGAGCTGTTTTTT
TRBV4-2	TRBJ2-7	.	.	CASSQERASYEQYF	TGTGCCAGCAGCCAAGAGCGGGCGTCCTACGAGCAGTACTTC
TRBV6-5	TRBJ2-1	.	.	CASSYGHNEQFF	TGTGCCAGCAGTTATGGGCACAATGAGCAGTTCTTC
TRBV30	TRBJ2-3	TRBD1	.	CAWSSWGQGITDTQYF	TGTGCCTGGAGTTCCTGGGGACAGGGCATCACAGATACGCAGTATTTT
TRBV2	TRBJ2-3	TRBD2	.	CASSNPAERGATDTQYF	TGTGCCAGCAGTAATCCCGCAGAGCGGGGGGCCACAGATACGCAGTATTTT
TRBV4-1	TRBJ2-1	.	.	CASSQVYSRGPLHEQFF	TGCGCCAGCAGCCAAGTTTATAGCCGAGGCCCTCTTCATGAGCAGTTCTTC
TRBV7-2	TRBJ1-1	TRBD1	.	CASSRDRGSPEAFF	TGTGCCAGCAGCCGTGACAGGGGTAGCCCTGAAGCTTTCTTT
TRBV5-6	TRBJ2-2	.	.	CASRLLGAGTNTGELFF	TGTGCCAGCAGATTACTTGGGGCCGGAACGAACACCGGGGAGCTGTTTTTT
TRBV15	TRBJ1-3	.	.	CATSRDHRTASSGNTIYF	TGTGCCACCAGCAGAGATCACAGGACAGCTAGCTCTGGAAACACCATATATTTT
TRBV7-2	TRBJ2-3	.	.	CASKGQGDTQYF	TGTGCCAGCAAGGGGCAGGGAGATACGCAGTATTTT
TRBV5-1	TRBJ2-3	.	.	CASSLRRTDTQYF	TGCGCCAGCAGCTTGAGGCGGACAGATACGCAGTATTTT
TRBV19	TRBJ2-6	.	.	CASSIVGGTGANVLTF	TGTGCCAGTAGTATAGTGGGGGGTACTGGGGCCAACGTCCTGACTTTC
TRBV30	TRBJ2-3	.	.	CAWSLADTQYF	TGTGCCTGGTCCCTAGCGGATACGCAGTATTTT
TRBV9	TRBJ2-5	.	.	CASSPLAFQETQYF	TGTGCCAGCAGCCCATTGGCCTTCCAAGAGACCCAGTACTTC
TRBV28	TRBJ2-1	.	once	CASRMRSGNEQFF	TGTGCCAGCAGGATGAGGTCGGGGAATGAGCAGTTCTTC
TRBV6-6	TRBJ2-7	TRBD2	.	CASSYPPLWGGDEQYF	TGTGCCAGCAGTTACCCCCCGCTCTGGGGGGGTGACGAGCAGTACTTC
TRBV10-3	TRBJ2-7	.	.	CAISESTAYEQYF	TGTGCCATCAGTGAGTCGACAGCCTACGAGCAGTACTTC
TRBV2	TRBJ2-7	TRBD1	.	CAGNLGQGAGEQYF	TGTGCCGGAAACCTGGGACAGGGGGCGGGGGAGCAGTACTTC
TRBV10-2	TRBJ2-2	TRBD1	.	CASSEGGFATNTGELFF	TGCGCCAGCAGTGAAGGGGGCTTCGCAACGAACACCGGGGAGCTGTTTTTT
TRBV29-1	TRBJ1-2	.	.	CSVVKGLDGYTF	TGCAGCGTTGTAAAGGGGTTGGATGGCTACACCTTC
TRBV9	TRBJ2-5	.	.	CASSVSGAQGETQYF	TGTGCCAGCAGCGTATCAGGGGCGCAGGGGGAGACCCAGTACTTC
TRBV9	TRBJ2-7	.	.	CASSVDLGSYEQYF	TGTGCCAGCAGCGTAGATCTGGGCTCCTACGAGCAGTACTTC
TRBV30	TRBJ1-1	.	.	CAYSPGALENTEAFF	TGTGCCTACAGTCCCGGGGCATTAGAGAACACTGAAGCTTTCTTT
TRBV9	TRBJ1-1	TRBD1	.	CASSVVTGMGTEAFF	TGTGCCAGCAGCGTAGTGACAGGGATGGGCACTGAAGCTTTCTTT
TRBV6-6	TRBJ1-3	TRBD1	.	CASSLTGAHSGNTIYF	TGTGCCAGCAGTTTGACAGGGGCCCACTCTGGAAACACCATATATTTT
TRBV28	TRBJ1-2	.	.	CASSSQYYGYTF	TGTGCCAGCAGCTCGCAATACTATGGCTACACCTTC
TRBV4-1	TRBJ2-3	.	.	CASSQGGLLADTQYF	TGCGCCAGCAGCCAAGGTGGTTTGCTCGCAGATACGCAGTATTTT
TRBV4-3	TRBJ2-3	.	.	CASSQDGTSTDTQYF	TGCGCCAGCAGCCAAGATGGGACTTCCACAGATACGCAGTATTTT
TRBV5-1	TRBJ2-2	.	.	CASGLLGATGELFF	TGCGCCAGCGGGCTCTTAGGAGCCACCGGGGAGCTGTTTTTT
TRBV27	TRBJ2-7	.	.	CASSLSSGTRGRQYF	TGTGCCAGCAGTTTATCGTCCGGGACCCGGGGAAGGCAGTACTTC